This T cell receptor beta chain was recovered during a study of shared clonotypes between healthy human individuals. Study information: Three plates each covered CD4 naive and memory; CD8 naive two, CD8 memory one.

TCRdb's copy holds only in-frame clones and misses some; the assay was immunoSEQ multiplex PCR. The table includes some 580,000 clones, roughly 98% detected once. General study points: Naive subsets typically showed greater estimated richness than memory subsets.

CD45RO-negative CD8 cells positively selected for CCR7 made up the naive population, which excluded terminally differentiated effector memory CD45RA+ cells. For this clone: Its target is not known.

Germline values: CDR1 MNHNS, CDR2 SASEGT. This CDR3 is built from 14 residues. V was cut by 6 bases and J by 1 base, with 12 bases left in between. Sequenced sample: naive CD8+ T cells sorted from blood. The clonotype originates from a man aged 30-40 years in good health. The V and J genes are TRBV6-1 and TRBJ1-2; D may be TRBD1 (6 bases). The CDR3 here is CASSLGHLNYGYTF. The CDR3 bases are TGTGCCAGCAGCCTGGGACATCTTAACTATGGCTACACCTTC.